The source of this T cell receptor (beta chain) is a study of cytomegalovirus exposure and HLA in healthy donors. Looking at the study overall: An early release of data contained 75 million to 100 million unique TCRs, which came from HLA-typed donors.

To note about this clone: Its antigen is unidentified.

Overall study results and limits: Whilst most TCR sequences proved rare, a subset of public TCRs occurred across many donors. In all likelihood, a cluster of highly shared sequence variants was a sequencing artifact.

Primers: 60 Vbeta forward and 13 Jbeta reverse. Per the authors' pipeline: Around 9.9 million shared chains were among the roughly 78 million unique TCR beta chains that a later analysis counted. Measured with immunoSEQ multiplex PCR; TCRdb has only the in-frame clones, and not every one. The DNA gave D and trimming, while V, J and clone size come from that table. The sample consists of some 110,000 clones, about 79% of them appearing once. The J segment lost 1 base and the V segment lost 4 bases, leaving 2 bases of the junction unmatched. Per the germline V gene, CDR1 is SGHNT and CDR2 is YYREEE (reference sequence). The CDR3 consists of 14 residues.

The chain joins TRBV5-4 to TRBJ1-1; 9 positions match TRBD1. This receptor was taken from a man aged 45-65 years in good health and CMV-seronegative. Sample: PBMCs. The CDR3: CASSKTGGNTEAFF. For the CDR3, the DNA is TGTGCCAGCAGCAAGACAGGGGGGAACACTGAAGCTTTCTTT.